This T cell receptor (beta chain) was retrieved from a study of cytomegalovirus exposure and HLA in healthy donors. For the study at large: Of all 400 or so donors who were genotyped, roughly 81% belonged to the Caucasian-associated ancestry cluster.

The PCR was carried out with 60 Vbeta primers and 13 Jbeta primers. Assay used: immunoSEQ multiplex PCR; TCRdb lists only in-frame clones, some missing. The table has 170,000 or so clones, roughly four fifths seen once. Findings of the study overall: Upon later analysis, HLA-associated TCR beta chains proved more clonally expanded than other, equally common chains. Per a prior analysis, the majority of TCR beta V segments were productive roughly 90% or roughly 30% of the time.

Remarks on this clone: No antigen is known for it.

Germline V CDR1 and CDR2: SNHLY, FYNNEI. Trimming left V 8 bases short and J 2 bases short, with 13 bases between. This CDR3 is 13 amino acids long. Sequencing was performed on PBMCs. The sequence derives from a man in his fifties or sixties in good health and CMV-seronegative. The V call is TRBV2, the J call TRBJ2-7, with D tentatively TRBD2 (7 bases). CDR3 sequence reads: CASGGLAAYEQYF. CDR3 sequence (DNA): TGTGCCAGCGGGGGGCTAGCGGCCTACGAGCAGTACTTC.